A selection of T cell receptor beta chains follows, all from one sample in a study of blood T cell repertoires in COVID-19. Libraries were prepared by immunoSEQ multiplex PCR; TCRdb keeps only in-frame clonotypes and omits some of them. The data show about 210,000 clones, with approximately 80% seen just once and roughly 7% held by the top ten. Sequencing was done on a sample of peripheral blood. The source of these receptors is a woman at least 80 years old with COVID-19, enrolled during active disease. CDR3s include the opening cysteine and the closing phenylalanine or tryptophan. A D gene is named only where the DNA matches it firmly. Clone size, where shown, is once, few, many, or a class for clones that have expanded.

CDR3nt: TGTGCCAGCAGCTTATCACAGTCTGGAAACACCATATATTTT
CDR3aa: CASSLSQSGNTIYF
j_gene: TRBJ1-3
d_gene: NA
v_gene: TRBV11-1
abundance: once

CDR3nt: TGTGCCAGCAGCTCGCCCGGGACTCCTTATCAGCCCCAGCATTTT
CDR3aa: CASSSPGTPYQPQHF
j_gene: TRBJ1-5
d_gene: NA
v_gene: TRBV7-2
abundance: NA

CDR3nt: TGTGCCAGCAGCTCGACAGGGCCCTATGAAAAACTGTTTTTT
CDR3aa: CASSSTGPYEKLFF
j_gene: TRBJ1-4
d_gene: TRBD1
v_gene: TRBV7-9
abundance: NA

CDR3nt: TGTGCCAGCAGTTCCCTGGCAGGGGCTAACTATGGCTACACCTTC
CDR3aa: CASSSLAGANYGYTF
j_gene: TRBJ1-2
d_gene: NA
v_gene: TRBV28
abundance: NA

CDR3nt: TGTGCCAGCAGTTTTAGTGTCGAGCCCCAGCATTTT
CDR3aa: CASSFSVEPQHF
j_gene: TRBJ1-5
d_gene: NA
v_gene: TRBV28
abundance: NA

CDR3nt: TGTGCCAGCAGTGTCGGGACTAACAATGAGCAGTTCTTC
CDR3aa: CASSVGTNNEQFF
j_gene: TRBJ2-1
d_gene: TRBD2
v_gene: TRBV7-3
abundance: few

CDR3nt: TGCGCCAGCAGCCCAGGGTATACAGATACGCAGTATTTT
CDR3aa: CASSPGYTDTQYF
j_gene: TRBJ2-3
d_gene: NA
v_gene: TRBV5-1
abundance: NA

CDR3nt: TGTGCCAGCAGTCGCAACAATCCACACACAGATACGCAGTATTTT
CDR3aa: CASSRNNPHTDTQYF
j_gene: TRBJ2-3
d_gene: NA
v_gene: TRBV6-5
abundance: NA

CDR3nt: TGTGCCAGCAGCTTCGTGCGGGGGGCTGGGGAGCAGTTCTTC
CDR3aa: CASSFVRGAGEQFF
j_gene: TRBJ2-1
d_gene: TRBD2
v_gene: TRBV7-6
abundance: NA

CDR3nt: TGCGCCAGCAGCCCACAGGACAGGGGCAACTACGAGCAGTACTTC
CDR3aa: CASSPQDRGNYEQYF
j_gene: TRBJ2-7
d_gene: TRBD1
v_gene: TRBV4-1
abundance: NA

CDR3nt: TGTGCCAGCAGCTTCGGGCAGGGGTTGTTCACTGAAGCTTTCTTT
CDR3aa: CASSFGQGLFTEAFF
j_gene: TRBJ1-1
d_gene: NA
v_gene: TRBV7-2
abundance: once

CDR3nt: TGTGCCAGCAGCTTGGCTACGGGCGAGCAGTACTTC
CDR3aa: CASSLATGEQYF
j_gene: TRBJ2-7
d_gene: NA
v_gene: TRBV5-6
abundance: NA

CDR3nt: TGCGCCAGCAGCTTGTTCGCTAGCGGGATGGGTAATGAGCAGTTCTTC
CDR3aa: CASSLFASGMGNEQFF
j_gene: TRBJ2-1
d_gene: TRBD2
v_gene: TRBV5-1
abundance: once

CDR3nt: TGCGCCAGCAGTGACTTCGTGTATGGACAATCGCCAAACACCGGGGAGCTGTTTTTT
CDR3aa: CASSDFVYGQSPNTGELFF
j_gene: TRBJ2-2
d_gene: NA
v_gene: TRBV10-1
abundance: NA

CDR3nt: TGTGCCAGCTCACTTACCTCGGGGACTGAAGCTTTCTTT
CDR3aa: CASSLTSGTEAFF
j_gene: TRBJ1-1
d_gene: NA
v_gene: TRBV28
abundance: NA

CDR3nt: TGTGCCAGCAGTGAGTGGGGGCCCGGGGAGCTGTTTTTT
CDR3aa: CASSEWGPGELFF
j_gene: TRBJ2-2
d_gene: NA
v_gene: TRBV6-1
abundance: NA

CDR3nt: TGTGCCAGCAGTTTTAGCTGGAACACTGAAGCTTTCTTT
CDR3aa: CASSFSWNTEAFF
j_gene: TRBJ1-1
d_gene: NA
v_gene: TRBV12-3/TRBV12-4
abundance: NA

CDR3nt: TGTGCCAGCAGTGACCTCCAGGCTACCTACGAGCAGTACTTC
CDR3aa: CASSDLQATYEQYF
j_gene: TRBJ2-7
d_gene: NA
v_gene: TRBV6-1
abundance: NA

CDR3nt: TGTGCCAGCAGTTTTGGGGGACACCGATCCACCACCCTCCACTTT
CDR3aa: CASSFGGHRSTTLHF
j_gene: TRBJ1-6
d_gene: NA
v_gene: TRBV27
abundance: NA

CDR3nt: TGTGCCAGCAGCTTAGAGGGGCATGAAAAACTGTTTTTT
CDR3aa: CASSLEGHEKLFF
j_gene: TRBJ1-4
d_gene: NA
v_gene: TRBV7-9
abundance: once

CDR3nt: TGCGCCAGCAGCTTGGGAAGCTCTAGCGGATACCAAGAGACCCAGTACTTC
CDR3aa: CASSLGSSSGYQETQYF
j_gene: TRBJ2-5
d_gene: TRBD2
v_gene: TRBV5-1
abundance: NA

CDR3nt: TGTGCCAGCACCAAGGACTACACACAAGAGACCCAGTACTTC
CDR3aa: CASTKDYTQETQYF
j_gene: TRBJ2-5
d_gene: NA
v_gene: TRBV2
abundance: NA

CDR3nt: TGTGCCAGCAGCTTAGGACGGGGGAGCTCCTACGAGCAGTACTTC
CDR3aa: CASSLGRGSSYEQYF
j_gene: TRBJ2-7
d_gene: NA
v_gene: TRBV11-2
abundance: NA